The source of this T cell receptor (beta chain) is a study of T cell changes during pregnancy in multiple sclerosis. The CDR3 length is 13 residues. CDR1 and CDR2 (germline): GTSNPN, SVGIG (reference sequence). The V gene lost 3 bases and the J gene lost 6 bases, with 12 bases spanning the gap. Produced via immunoSEQ multiplex PCR; TCRdb's table is partial and in-frame only. The sample yields roughly 58,000 clones, under 95% seen once. Here the sequenced sample was CD8+ T cells from peripheral blood mononuclear cells, taken in the third trimester of pregnancy. The source of this sequence is a female donor with multiple sclerosis, enrolled in a pregnancy study. The chain carries TRBV30 and TRBJ1-5; D is uncertain. CDR3 residues: CAWSNTAAQPQHF. The CDR3 region has the DNA TGTGCCTGGAGCAATACAGCGGCTCAGCCCCAGCATTTT. Full variable domain (missing parts from reference TRBV30 and TRBJ1-5): SQTIHQWPATLVQPVGSPLSLECTVEGTSNPNLYWYRQAAGRGLQLLFYSVGIGQISSEVPQNLSASRPQDRQFILSSKKLLLSDSGFYLCAWSNTAAQPQHFGDGTRLSIL.